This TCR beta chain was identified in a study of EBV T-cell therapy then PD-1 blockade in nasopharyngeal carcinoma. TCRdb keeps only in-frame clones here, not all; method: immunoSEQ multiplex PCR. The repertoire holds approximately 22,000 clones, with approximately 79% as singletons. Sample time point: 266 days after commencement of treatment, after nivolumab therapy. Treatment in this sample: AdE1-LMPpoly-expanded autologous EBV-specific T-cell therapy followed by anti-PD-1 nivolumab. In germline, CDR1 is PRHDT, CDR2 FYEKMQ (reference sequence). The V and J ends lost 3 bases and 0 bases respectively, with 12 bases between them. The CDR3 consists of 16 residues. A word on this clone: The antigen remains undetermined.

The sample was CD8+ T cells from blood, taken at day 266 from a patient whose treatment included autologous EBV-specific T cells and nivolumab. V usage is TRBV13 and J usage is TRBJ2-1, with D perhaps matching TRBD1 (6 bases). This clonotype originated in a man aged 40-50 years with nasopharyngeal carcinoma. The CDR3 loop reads CASSLGALSSYNEQFF. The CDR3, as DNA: TGTGCCAGCAGCTTGGGGGCGCTTAGCTCCTACAATGAGCAGTTCTTC.